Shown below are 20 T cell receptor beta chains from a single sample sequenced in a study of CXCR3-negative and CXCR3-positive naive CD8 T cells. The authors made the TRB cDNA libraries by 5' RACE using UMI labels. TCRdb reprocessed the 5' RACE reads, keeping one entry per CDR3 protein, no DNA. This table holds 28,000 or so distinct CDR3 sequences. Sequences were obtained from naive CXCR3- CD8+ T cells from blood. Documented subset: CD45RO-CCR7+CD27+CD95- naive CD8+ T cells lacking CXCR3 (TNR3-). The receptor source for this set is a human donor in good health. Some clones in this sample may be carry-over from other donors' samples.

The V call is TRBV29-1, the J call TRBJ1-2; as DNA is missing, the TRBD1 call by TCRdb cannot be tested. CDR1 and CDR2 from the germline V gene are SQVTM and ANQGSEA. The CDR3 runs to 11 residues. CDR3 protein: CSVANPGRYTF.

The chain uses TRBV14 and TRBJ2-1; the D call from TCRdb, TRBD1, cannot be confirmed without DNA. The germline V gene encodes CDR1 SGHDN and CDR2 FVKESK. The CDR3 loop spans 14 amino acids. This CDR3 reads CASSQEMRGNEQFF.

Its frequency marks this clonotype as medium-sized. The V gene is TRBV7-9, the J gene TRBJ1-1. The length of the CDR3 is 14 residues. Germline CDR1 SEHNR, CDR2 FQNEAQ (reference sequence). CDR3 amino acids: CASSPRALNTEAFF.

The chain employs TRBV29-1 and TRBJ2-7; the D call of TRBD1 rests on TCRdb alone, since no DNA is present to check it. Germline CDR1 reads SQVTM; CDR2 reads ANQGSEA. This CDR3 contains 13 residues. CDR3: CSVGHRFPDEQYF.

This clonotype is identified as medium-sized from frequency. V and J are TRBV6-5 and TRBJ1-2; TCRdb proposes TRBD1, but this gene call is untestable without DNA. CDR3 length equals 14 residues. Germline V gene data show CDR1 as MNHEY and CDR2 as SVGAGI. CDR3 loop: CASSLPDMDGGYTF.

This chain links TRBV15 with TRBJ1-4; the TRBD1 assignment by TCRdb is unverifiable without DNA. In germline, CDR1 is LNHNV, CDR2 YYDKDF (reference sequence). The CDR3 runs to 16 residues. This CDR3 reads CATSRDTGTGDEKLFF.

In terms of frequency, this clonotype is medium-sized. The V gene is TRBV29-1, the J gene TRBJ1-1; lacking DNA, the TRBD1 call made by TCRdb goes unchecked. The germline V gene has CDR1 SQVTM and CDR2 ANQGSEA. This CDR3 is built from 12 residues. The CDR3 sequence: CSARGMGAEAFF.

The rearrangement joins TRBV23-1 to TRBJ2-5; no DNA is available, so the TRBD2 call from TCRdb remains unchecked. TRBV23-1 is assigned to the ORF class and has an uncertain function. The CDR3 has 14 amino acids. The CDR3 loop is CASSLEGLQETQYF.

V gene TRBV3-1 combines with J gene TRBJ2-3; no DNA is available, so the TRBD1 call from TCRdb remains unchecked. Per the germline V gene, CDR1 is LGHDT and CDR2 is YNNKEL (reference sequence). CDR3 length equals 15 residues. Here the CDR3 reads CASSPSGAHTDTQYF.

The CDR3 sequence: CSVEEAGPQETQYF. The rearrangement joins TRBV29-1 to TRBJ2-5; TCRdb picks TRBD2, but there is no DNA to check that call. The germline CDR1 and CDR2 sequences are SQVTM and ANQGSEA. The CDR3 extends over 14 amino acids.

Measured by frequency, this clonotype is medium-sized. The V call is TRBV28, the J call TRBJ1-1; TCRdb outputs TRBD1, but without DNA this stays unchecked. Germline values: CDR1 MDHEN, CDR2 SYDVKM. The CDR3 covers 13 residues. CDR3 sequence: CASSLTGRTEAFF.

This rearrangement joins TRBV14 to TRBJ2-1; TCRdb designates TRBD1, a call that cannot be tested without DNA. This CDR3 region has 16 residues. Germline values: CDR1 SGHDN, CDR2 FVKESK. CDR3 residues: CASSQGMGRGYNEQFF.

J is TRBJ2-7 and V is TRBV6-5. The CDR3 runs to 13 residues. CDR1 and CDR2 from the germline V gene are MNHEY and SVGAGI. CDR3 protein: CASSSVQSYEQYF.

The CDR3 loop is CASSFWFSGQGNDEQFF. V is TRBV7-6 and J is TRBJ2-1; as DNA is missing, the TRBD1 call by TCRdb cannot be tested. In germline, CDR1 is SGHVS, CDR2 FNYEAQ. The CDR3 is 17 residues long.

CDR3 sequence reads: CSVVAQITDTQYF. The chain employs TRBV29-1 and TRBJ2-3. Germline assignment: CDR1 SQVTM and CDR2 ANQGSEA. The CDR3 has 13 residues.

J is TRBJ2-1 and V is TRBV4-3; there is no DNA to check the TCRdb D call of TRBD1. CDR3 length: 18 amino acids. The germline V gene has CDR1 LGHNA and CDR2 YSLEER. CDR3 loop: CASSQRAGGLLSYNEQFF.

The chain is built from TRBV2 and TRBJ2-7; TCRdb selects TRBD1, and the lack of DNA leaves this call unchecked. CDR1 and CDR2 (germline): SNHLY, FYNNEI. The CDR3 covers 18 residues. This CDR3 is CASSEAGPGTGGWYEQYF.

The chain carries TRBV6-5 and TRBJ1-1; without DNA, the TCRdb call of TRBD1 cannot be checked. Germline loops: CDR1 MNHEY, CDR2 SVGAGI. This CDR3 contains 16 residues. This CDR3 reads CASSYLVGTGNTEAFF.

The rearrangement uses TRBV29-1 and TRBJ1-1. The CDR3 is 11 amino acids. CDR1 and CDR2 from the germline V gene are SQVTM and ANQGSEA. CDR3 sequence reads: CSVGMNTEAFF.

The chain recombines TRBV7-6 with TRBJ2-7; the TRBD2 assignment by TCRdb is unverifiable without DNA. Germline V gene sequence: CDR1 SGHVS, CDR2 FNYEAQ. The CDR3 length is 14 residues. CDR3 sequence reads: CASQELAGAYEQYF.